One and the same sample provided the 30 T cell receptor beta chains below, sequenced in a study of T cells in localized non-small cell lung cancer. Method: immunoSEQ multiplex PCR; TCRdb's copy keeps in-frame clones and lacks some. Among about 72,000 clones listed, about 83% were seen once. The sequencing used peripheral blood, collected before any cancer treatment. These TCRs come from an older female donor with stage I lung adenocarcinoma.

The rearrangement joins TRBV9 to TRBJ2-3, with a weak D call TRBD1 (6 bases). This CDR3 spans 15 amino acids. Germline lookup yields CDR1 SGDLS and CDR2 YYNGEE. Trimming took 3 bases from V and 2 from J, leaving 13 bases between them. CDR3 nucleotide sequence: TGTGCCAGCAGCGCGAAGGGACAACACACAGATACGCAGTATTTT. Translating gives CASSAKGQHTDTQYF.

In its sample, this clone was seen a few times. The V call is TRBV4-1, the J call TRBJ1-2; 7 bases line up with TRBD1. V lost 2 bases, J lost 7 bases, and 7 bases stayed unmatched. From germline, CDR1 is MGHRA and CDR2 YSYEKL. CDR3 size: 14 residues. The CDR3 DNA follows: TGCGCCAGCAGCCAACAACAGGGGATCGGTGGCTACACCTTC. Translated: CASSQQQGIGGYTF.

The V and J genes are TRBV5-8 and TRBJ2-5; 7 bases match TRBD2. Germline loops: CDR1 SGHTS, CDR2 YDEGEE. V lost 2 bases, J lost 4 bases, and 2 bases stayed unmatched. CDR3 length: 13 amino acids. CDR3 amino acids: CASSLWGGETQYF. The DNA for the CDR3 is TGTGCCAGCAGCTTATGGGGGGGAGAGACCCAGTACTTC.

This chain connects TRBV28 to TRBJ1-1; tentatively, D is TRBD1 (6 bases). The germline V gene encodes CDR1 MDHEN and CDR2 SYDVKM. V was cut by 5 bases and J by 1 base, with 11 bases left in between. This CDR3 contains 14 residues. This CDR3 reads CASSPRGGNTEAFF. The CDR3 coding sequence is TGTGCCAGCAGTCCCAGGGGAGGGAACACTGAAGCTTTCTTT.

V gene TRBV5-6 combines with J gene TRBJ2-7; tentative D call: TRBD2 (5 bases). Deletions cut 4 bases from V and 2 bases from J, with 13 bases between. CDR3 size: 14 residues. Germline V CDR1 and CDR2: SGHDT, YYEEEE. For the CDR3, the DNA is TGTGCCAGCAGCCCCTCCCCGGGGACCTACGAGCAGTACTTC. Translating gives CASSPSPGTYEQYF.

The count of this clone is one. The V gene is TRBV7-3, the J gene TRBJ1-1; D possibly corresponds to TRBD1 (6 bases). The CDR3 runs 15 residues. Germline values: CDR1 SGHTA, CDR2 FQGTGA. Trimming stripped 1 base from V and 3 bases from J, with 12 bases between. CDR3 residues: CASSLRGGADTEAFF. The CDR3 DNA is TGTGCCAGCAGCTTAAGAGGGGGAGCGGACACTGAAGCTTTCTTT.

The V gene is TRBV9, the J gene TRBJ2-5, with 9 bases aligning to TRBD2. Germline loops: CDR1 SGDLS, CDR2 YYNGEE. This CDR3 is built from 16 residues. The V gene end was trimmed by 1 base and the J gene end by 9 bases; junction bases not matched to a gene: 13. The CDR3 region is CASSVSGLAHVSAQYF. As DNA, the CDR3 is TGTGCCAGCAGCGTATCGGGACTAGCCCACGTCTCGGCCCAGTACTTC.

This clone was counted only a few times. The V and J genes are TRBV9 and TRBJ2-1; D is unclear. The CDR3 consists of 12 residues. The germline CDR1 and CDR2 sequences are SGDLS and YYNGEE. Trimming stripped 0 bases from V and 10 bases from J, with 8 bases between. In DNA, the CDR3 is TGTGCCAGCAGCGTAGTCTTCGGAGAGCAGTTCTTC. This encodes CASSVVFGEQFF.

V gene TRBV18 combines with J gene TRBJ1-2; D not certain. V was shortened by 6 bases and J by 2 bases, with 16 bases between the two germline ends. This CDR3 contains 15 residues. Germline CDR1 is KGHSH and CDR2 is LQKENI. CDR3 residues: CASSQYGSGNYGYTF. The CDR3 region has the DNA TGTGCCAGCTCTCAATACGGGTCGGGGAACTATGGCTACACCTTC.

This chain uses TRBV5-1 with TRBJ2-7, with 9 bases aligning to TRBD1. The CDR3 contains 13 residues. Germline-derived CDR1 and CDR2 are SGHRS and YFSETQ. The V segment lost 6 bases and the J segment 3 bases; nucleotides outside the gene matches: 4. CDR3 residues: CASNSDRGYEQYF. CDR3 sequence (DNA): TGCGCCAGCAATTCGGACAGGGGCTACGAGCAGTACTTC. Combining the CDR3 with reference TRBV5-1 and TRBJ2-7 gives the whole variable domain KAGVTQTPRYLIKTRGQQVTLSCSPISGHRSVSWYQQTPGQGLQFLFEYFSETQRNKGNFPGRFSGRQFSNSRSEMNVSTLELGDSALYLCASNSDRGYEQYFGPGTRLTVT.

This rearrangement joins TRBV29-1 to TRBJ2-3; 8 bases align to TRBD1. CDR3 size: 14 residues. Germline CDR1 and CDR2: SQVTM and ANQGSEA. J gave up 0 bases and V 6 bases, and 5 bases lay outside the gene matches. In DNA, the CDR3 is TGCAGCGTGGCTACAGGGGGGAGCACAGATACGCAGTATTTT. Translation: CSVATGGSTDTQYF.

The chain couples TRBV18 to TRBJ1-2; D is ambiguous. V was clipped by 1 base and J by 1 base, with 13 bases between them. Germline CDR1 KGHSH, CDR2 LQKENI. This CDR3 is built from 16 residues. CDR3 sequence reads: CASSPLGVGINYGYTF. DNA of the CDR3: TGTGCCAGCTCACCACTTGGCGTTGGCATTAACTATGGCTACACCTTC. Filled out from reference TRBV18 and TRBJ1-2, the complete variable domain reads NAGVMQNPRHLVRRRGQEARLRCSPMKGHSHVYWYRQLPEEGLKFMVYLQKENIIDESGMPKERFSAEFPKEGPSILRIQQVVRGDSAAYFCASSPLGVGINYGYTFGSGTRLTVV.

The chain recombines TRBV11-2 with TRBJ2-3; D gene uncertain. V was clipped by 5 bases and J by 7 bases, with 13 bases between them. The CDR3 covers 13 residues. Germline CDR1 reads SGHAT; CDR2 reads FQNNGV. The CDR3 loop reads CASSPPSANTQYF. DNA for the CDR3: TGTGCCAGCAGCCCGCCATCGGCCAATACGCAGTATTTT.

The chain carries TRBV29-1 and TRBJ2-7; the D is unclear. Germline lookup yields CDR1 SQVTM and CDR2 ANQGSEA. This CDR3 is 12 amino acids long. V dropped 5 bases and J dropped 5 bases, with 13 bases sitting between them. DNA of the CDR3: TGCAGCGTTAAACGGTCTCTGGACGAGCAGTACTTC. This translates into CSVKRSLDEQYF.

The chain recombines TRBV2 with TRBJ2-2; unclear D gene. This CDR3 spans 13 amino acids. The V gene's germline CDR1 is SNHLY and CDR2 FYNNEI. The germline V and J ends were trimmed by 1 base and 8 bases, with 8 bases remaining between them. The chain's CDR3 is CASSEGGLGELFF. The CDR3, as DNA: TGTGCCAGCAGTGAAGGTGGGCTAGGGGAGCTGTTTTTT.

This clone is a singleton in its sample. The V and J genes are TRBV19 and TRBJ2-7; 7 bases agree with TRBD1. Germline CDR1 LNHDA, CDR2 SQIVND (reference sequence). The CDR3 length is 15 residues. Losses at the gene ends were 3 bases for V and 2 bases for J; bases not matched to a gene: 7. This chain's CDR3 is CASSIGRGTTYEQYF. In nucleotides, the CDR3 is TGTGCCAGTAGTATCGGCAGGGGGACAACCTACGAGCAGTACTTC.

The chain employs TRBV5-1 and TRBJ2-5; possible D gene TRBD1, 5 bases. This CDR3 comprises 14 residues. V gave up 0 bases and J gave up 5 bases, with 11 bases separating them. Germline V gives CDR1 SGHRS, CDR2 YFSETQ. The CDR3 DNA reads TGCGCCAGCAGCTTGGCAGGGCCCTTGGAGACCCAGTACTTC. Its protein is CASSLAGPLETQYF.

This chain joins TRBV6-5 and TRBJ2-6; possibly TRBD2 for D (5 bases). Germline CDR1 MNHEY, CDR2 SVGAGI. V dropped 10 bases and J dropped 3 bases, with 16 bases sitting between them. The CDR3 covers 15 residues. The CDR3 is CATNREGGGANVLTF. CDR3 coding DNA: TGTGCCACAAATCGTGAGGGCGGTGGGGCCAACGTCCTGACTTTC.

The rearrangement links TRBV6-6 to TRBJ1-2; no reliable D call. Per germline, CDR1 MNHNY and CDR2 SVGAGI (reference sequence). This CDR3 region has 13 residues. The germline V and J ends were trimmed by 4 bases and 4 bases, with 10 bases remaining between them. CDR3 nucleotide sequence: TGTGCCAGCAGTTCCCCAGTTTTCTATGGCTACACCTTC. Its translation: CASSSPVFYGYTF.

The V gene is TRBV27, the J gene TRBJ2-2, with 10 bases aligning to TRBD2. The CDR3 covers 15 residues. Unmatched junction bases numbered 5, after V lost 4 bases and J lost 6 bases. Germline-derived CDR1 and CDR2 are MNHEY and SMNVEV (reference sequence). The DNA of the CDR3 is TGTGCCAGCAGTTCCCCCGGGACTAGCGCCGGGGAGCTGTTTTTT. Its translation: CASSSPGTSAGELFF.

The rearrangement uses TRBV29-1 and TRBJ2-2; TRBD1 aligns across 9 bases. V trimming: 6 bases; J trimming: 6 bases; junction bases outside the gene matches: 8. Germline V lookup: CDR1 SQVTM, CDR2 ANQGSEA. This CDR3 has 14 amino acids. CDR3 sequence (DNA): TGCAGCGTAAGGGGACAGGGAGGTCCCGGGGAGCTGTTTTTT. Amino acids: CSVRGQGGPGELFF.

This sequence joins TRBV14 and TRBJ2-2; TRBD2 matches at 7 bases. This CDR3 spans 16 amino acids. Trimming removed 3 bases from V and 6 bases from J; junction bases left unmatched: 10. Per the germline V gene, CDR1 is SGHDN and CDR2 is FVKESK. The CDR3 protein is CASSQGGSGFAGELFF. The CDR3 DNA reads as TGTGCCAGCAGCCAGGGCGGGAGTGGTTTCGCCGGGGAGCTGTTTTTT. Filled out from reference TRBV14 and TRBJ2-2, the complete variable domain reads EAGVTQFPSHSVIEKGQTVTLRCDPISGHDNLYWYRRVMGKEIKFLLHFVKESKQDESGMPNNRFLAERTGGTYSTLKVQPAELEDSGVYFCASSQGGSGFAGELFFGEGSRLTVL.

In this sample, this clone turned up many times. This sequence joins TRBV11-2 and TRBJ1-2; possibly TRBD1 for D (5 bases). V was pared by 5 bases and J by 3 bases, with 16 bases between. Germline CDR1 SGHAT, CDR2 FQNNGV. CDR3 length: 15 residues. DNA of the CDR3: TGTGCCAGCAGCCTCCGCCGGGGAGGGGACTATGGCTACACCTTC. Protein sequence: CASSLRRGGDYGYTF.

The rearrangement uses TRBV10-1 and TRBJ1-2; D gene unclear. Germline values: CDR1 WNHNN, CDR2 SYGVQD (reference sequence). This CDR3 contains 13 residues. V was trimmed by 0 bases and J by 0 bases, leaving 2 bases between them. The CDR3 DNA reads as TGCGCCAGCAGTGAGTCCACTAACTATGGCTACACCTTC. This gives the protein CASSESTNYGYTF.

This rearrangement joins TRBV18 to TRBJ1-1; no clear D gene. Trimming pared 3 bases from V and 0 bases from J, leaving 8 bases between. The CDR3 loop spans 14 amino acids. Germline CDR1 reads KGHSH; CDR2 reads LQKENI. The CDR3 protein is CASSPRQMNTEAFF. The DNA of the CDR3 is TGTGCCAGCTCACCCCGGCAGATGAACACTGAAGCTTTCTTT.

This sequence joins TRBV6-5 and TRBJ1-6, with D uncertain. Between the trimmed V and J ends, which lost 5 bases and 10 bases, there was a span of 15 bases. The CDR3 has 14 amino acids. Germline V gene lookup returns CDR1 MNHEY and CDR2 SVGAGI. CDR3 bases: TGTGCCAGCAGTCGACGGATAGAAGACTCACCCCTCCACTTT. Amino acid sequence: CASSRRIEDSPLHF.

V gene TRBV2 combines with J gene TRBJ1-2; 8 positions agree with TRBD1. The length of the CDR3 is 15 residues. The germline V gene has CDR1 SNHLY and CDR2 FYNNEI. Trimming at V came to 7 bases and at J to 4 bases, leaving 11 bases not matched to a gene. The CDR3 loop is CASNGGTGESYGYTF. CDR3 coding DNA: TGTGCCAGCAACGGGGGGACAGGAGAAAGCTATGGCTACACCTTC.

The J gene is TRBJ2-1, the V gene TRBV27; TRBD2 agrees at 8 bases. The CDR3 contains 16 residues. The V gene's germline CDR1 is MNHEY and CDR2 SMNVEV (reference sequence). Trimming took 5 bases from V and 6 from J; bases not matched to a gene: 12. This chain's CDR3 is CASSPIAAGGINEQFF. The CDR3 DNA follows: TGTGCCAGCAGTCCCATTGCTGCGGGAGGAATCAATGAGCAGTTCTTC.

The chain has TRBV19 and TRBJ1-1, with TRBD1 identical over 10 bases. Germline CDR1 LNHDA, CDR2 SQIVND (reference sequence). This CDR3 has 16 residues. V dropped 3 bases and J dropped 7; count of bases not matched to a gene: 11. This CDR3 reads CASSIRDRGRNSEAFF. CDR3 nucleotide sequence: TGTGCCAGTAGTATCCGGGACAGGGGAAGGAATAGTGAAGCTTTCTTT.

The chain has TRBV15 and TRBJ1-3, with D possibly TRBD1 on 6 matching bases. The germline CDR1 and CDR2 sequences are LNHNV and YYDKDF (reference sequence). The CDR3 loop spans 16 amino acids. Trimming shortened V by 3 bases and J by 2 bases, and 14 bases separated the two germline ends. In nucleotides, the CDR3 is TGTGCCACCAGCAGCTCTTTATGGGGGCCTGGAAACACCATATATTTT. This gives the protein CATSSSLWGPGNTIYF.